Reported below is one T cell receptor beta chain. These data are taken from a study of blood T cell repertoires in COVID-19. Study-level information: Italy, Spain and the United States were the sources of the convalescent and acute COVID-19 samples. T cells, B-cell-depleted T cells, or PBMCs supplied cDNA or gDNA.

Germline V gene lookup returns CDR1 SGHNT and CDR2 YYREEE (reference sequence). The CDR3 loop spans 14 amino acids. The junction had 5 bases not matched to a gene; V was cut back by 2 bases and J by 7 bases. Per the authors' pipeline: Estimation of nucleated cell counts was performed using reference gene primer amplification. Measured with immunoSEQ multiplex PCR; TCRdb has only the in-frame clones, and not every one. That table is the source of V, J and clone size, and D and trimming were worked out from the DNA. The sample shows around 150,000 clones, 85% of them seen only once. Specimen: peripheral blood. The rearrangement uses TRBV5-4 and TRBJ1-1; 10 nucleotides match TRBD1. The sequence was obtained from a human donor with acute or convalescent COVID-19. The donor label of this sample is uncertain. CDR3 DNA sequence: TGTGCCAGCAGCTTAGACAGGGGGCGAGGTGAAGCTTTCTTT. It specifies CASSLDRGRGEAFF.